What follows is one T cell receptor beta chain and its context. The second PCR ran about 6 to 12 cycles with a sample-barcoded 5' primer and J-beta primers. TCRdb reprocessed the 5' RACE reads via MiXCR and lists one record per CDR3 protein. The repertoire includes some 750,000 distinct CDR3 sequences, about a fifth of them detected once, and about 20% sits in the top ten. This sample stems from a study of blood T cells in healthy people across ages. Germline CDR1 reads SGHDT; CDR2 reads YYEEEE. The CDR3 loop spans 17 amino acids. The sequence came from a man aged 65 to 85 in good health. The J gene is TRBJ2-5, the V gene TRBV5-6; 10 positions agree with TRBD1. The assigned J gene may be wrong: the sequence end matches TRBJ2-1 better. Sequencing input: blood. The CDR3 coding sequence is TGTGCCAGCAGCCCGTGGTTTGGGACAGGGGTCTACAATGAGCAGTTCTTC. Encoded protein: CASSPWFGTGVYNEQFF.